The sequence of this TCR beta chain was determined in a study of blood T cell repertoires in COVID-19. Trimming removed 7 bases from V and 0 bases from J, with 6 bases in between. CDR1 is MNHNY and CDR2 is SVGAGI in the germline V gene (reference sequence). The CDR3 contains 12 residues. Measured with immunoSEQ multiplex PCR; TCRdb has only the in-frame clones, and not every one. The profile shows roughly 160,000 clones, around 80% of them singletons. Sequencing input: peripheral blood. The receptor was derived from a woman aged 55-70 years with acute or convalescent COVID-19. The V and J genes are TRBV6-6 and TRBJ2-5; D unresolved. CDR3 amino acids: CASMEYQETQYF. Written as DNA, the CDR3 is TGTGCCAGCATGGAGTACCAAGAGACCCAGTACTTC.